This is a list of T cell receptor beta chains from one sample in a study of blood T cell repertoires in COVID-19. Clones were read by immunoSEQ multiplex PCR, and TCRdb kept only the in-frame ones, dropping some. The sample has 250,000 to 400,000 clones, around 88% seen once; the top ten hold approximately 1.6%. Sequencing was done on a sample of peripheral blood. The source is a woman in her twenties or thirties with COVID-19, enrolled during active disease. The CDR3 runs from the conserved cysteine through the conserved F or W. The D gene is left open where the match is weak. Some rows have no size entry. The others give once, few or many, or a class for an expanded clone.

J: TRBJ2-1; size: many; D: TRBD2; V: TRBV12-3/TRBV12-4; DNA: TGTGCCAGCAGTTTCGGACTAGCAGGTGAGCAGTTCTTC; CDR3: CASSFGLAGEQFF
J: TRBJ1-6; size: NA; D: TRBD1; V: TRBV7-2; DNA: TGTGCCAGCAGCGCCACCGGGACAGCCAATTCACCCCTCCACTTT; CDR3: CASSATGTANSPLHF
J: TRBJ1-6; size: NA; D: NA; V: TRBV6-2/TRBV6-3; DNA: TGTGCCAGCAGCCGCAGTGCGGGGCACGGTAATTCACCCCTCCACTTT; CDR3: CASSRSAGHGNSPLHF
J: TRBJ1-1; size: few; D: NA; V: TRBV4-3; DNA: TGCGCCAGCAGCCAAGACCCCACAGGGTACACTGAAGCTTTCTTT; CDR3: CASSQDPTGYTEAFF
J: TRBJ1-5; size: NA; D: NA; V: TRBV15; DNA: TGTGCCACCAGCGACAGTATCCCGGGCCGTGGGCCCCAGCATTTT; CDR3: CATSDSIPGRGPQHF
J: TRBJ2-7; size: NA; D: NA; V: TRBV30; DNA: TGTGCCTGGAGTGTATTAGGGGGTAGCGAGCAGTACTTC; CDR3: CAWSVLGGSEQYF
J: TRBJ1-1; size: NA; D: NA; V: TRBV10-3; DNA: TGTGCCATCAAAACGTCAGGGGTCGGTGAAGCTTTCTTT; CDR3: CAIKTSGVGEAFF
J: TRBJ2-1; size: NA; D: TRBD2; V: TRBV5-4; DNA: TGTGCCAGCAACACCGGGAGGATGGGGGTAGGTGAGCAGTTCTTC; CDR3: CASNTGRMGVGEQFF
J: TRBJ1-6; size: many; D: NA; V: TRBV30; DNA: TGTGCCTGGAGGGGGGCCAGAGTTTCACCCCTCCACTTT; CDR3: CAWRGARVSPLHF
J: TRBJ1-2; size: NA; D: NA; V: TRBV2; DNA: TGTGCCAGCAGTGCACAACCTAACTATGGCTACACCTTC; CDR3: CASSAQPNYGYTF
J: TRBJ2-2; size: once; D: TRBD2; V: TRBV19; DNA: TGTGCCAGTAGCAGGACTAGCGGGGGAACGTGGACCGGGGAGCTGTTTTTT; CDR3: CASSRTSGGTWTGELFF
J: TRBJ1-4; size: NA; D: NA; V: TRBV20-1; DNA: TGCAGTGCTAGTTACGGTGCAACTAATGAAAAACTGTTTTTT; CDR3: CSASYGATNEKLFF
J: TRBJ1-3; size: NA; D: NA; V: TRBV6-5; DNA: TGTGCCAGCAGTTACGCAGGGGCTGGAAACACCATATATTTT; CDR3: CASSYAGAGNTIYF
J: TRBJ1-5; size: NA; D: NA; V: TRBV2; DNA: TGTGCCAGCAGGGGGCAGGGGCCCCAGCATTTT; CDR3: CASRGQGPQHF
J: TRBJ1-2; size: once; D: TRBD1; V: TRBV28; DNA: TGTGCCAGCAGTTCCACAGGGGGGTGGGGCTACACCTTC; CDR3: CASSSTGGWGYTF
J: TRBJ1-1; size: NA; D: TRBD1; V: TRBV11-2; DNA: TGTGCCAGCAGCTTACAGGGGGCGGAGGGCACTGAAGCTTTCTTT; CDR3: CASSLQGAEGTEAFF
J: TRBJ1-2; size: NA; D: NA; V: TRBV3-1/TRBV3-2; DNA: TGTGCCAGCAGCCCCTCGGTGGCTGAGACTTATGGCTACACCTTC; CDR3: CASSPSVAETYGYTF
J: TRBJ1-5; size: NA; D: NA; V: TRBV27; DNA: TGTGCCAGCAGTCCCCCAGGGCTGAGCAATCAGCCCCAGCATTTT; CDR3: CASSPPGLSNQPQHF
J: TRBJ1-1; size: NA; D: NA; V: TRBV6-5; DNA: TGTGCCAGCAGTCCACAACAGGGTCCGGCTGAAGCTTTCTTT; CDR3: CASSPQQGPAEAFF
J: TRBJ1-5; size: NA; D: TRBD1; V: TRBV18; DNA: TGTGCCAGCTCACCAGGGACAGGCTTTCAGCCCCAGCATTTT; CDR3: CASSPGTGFQPQHF
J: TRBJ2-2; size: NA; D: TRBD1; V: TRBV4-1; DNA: TGCGCCAGCAGCCAAGGGGACAGGGATATCAACACCGGGGAGCTGTTTTTT; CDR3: CASSQGDRDINTGELFF
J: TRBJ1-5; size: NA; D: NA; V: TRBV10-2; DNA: TGCGCCAGCAGTGATATACAGGGTAGTCCCCAGCATTTT; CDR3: CASSDIQGSPQHF
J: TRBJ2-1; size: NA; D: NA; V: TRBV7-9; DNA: TGTGCCAGCAGCTCCCAGACTAGTCCTGAGCAGTTCTTC; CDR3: CASSSQTSPEQFF
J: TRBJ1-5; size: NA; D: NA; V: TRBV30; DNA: TGTGCCTGGAGTTCCGAGACAGCCTCAAGCAATCAGCCCCAGCATTTT; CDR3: CAWSSETASSNQPQHF
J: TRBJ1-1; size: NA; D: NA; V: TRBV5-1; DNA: TGCGCCAGCAGCTTGGCCCCTGGACAGAACACTGAAGCTTTCTTT; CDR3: CASSLAPGQNTEAFF
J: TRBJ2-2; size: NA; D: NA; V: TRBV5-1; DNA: TGCGCCAGCAGCTTGGTAGATGCCATCACCGGGGAGCTGTTTTTT; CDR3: CASSLVDAITGELFF
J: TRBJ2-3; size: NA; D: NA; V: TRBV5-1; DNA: TGCGCCAGCAGCCTCGGGACTCTCCTCGATACGCAGTATTTT; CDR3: CASSLGTLLDTQYF
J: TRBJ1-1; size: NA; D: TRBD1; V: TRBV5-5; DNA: TGTGCCAGCAGCTTGGCAGCAGGGGGTGAAGCTTTCTTT; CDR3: CASSLAAGGEAFF
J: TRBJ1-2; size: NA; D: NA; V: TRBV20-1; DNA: TGCAGTGCTAGTCTGAGGGAGACCTATGGCTACACCTTC; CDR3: CSASLRETYGYTF
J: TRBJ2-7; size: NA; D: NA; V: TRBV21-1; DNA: TGTGCCAGCAGCTTCGGTAGGAGGTACGAGCAGTACTTC; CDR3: CASSFGRRYEQYF
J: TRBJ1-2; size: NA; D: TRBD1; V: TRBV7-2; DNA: TGTGCCAGCAGCATCCACAGGGGGGTTAACTATGGCTACACCTTC; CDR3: CASSIHRGVNYGYTF
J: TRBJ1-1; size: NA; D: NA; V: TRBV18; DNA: TGTGCCAGCTCGGTCGCGGCTTCGGGGGAAGCTTTCTTT; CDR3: CASSVAASGEAFF